These 8 T cell receptor beta chains share one sample of origin, sequenced in a study of T cell clusters in autoimmune cytopenias. TRB amplification used 200 to 250 ng of peripheral blood genomic DNA. TRB was amplified by touch-down multiplex PCR, primer pools A and B combined. TCRdb processed the multiplex PCR reads again and assigns one entry to each CDR3 protein, with no DNA. This sample's table reports around 2,200 distinct CDR3 sequences. These data also formed part of another study, on T cell repertoires in aging, cancer and after chemotherapy.

The sample consisted of peripheral blood. The receptors were gathered from a human donor in good health.

This clonotype is identified as large from frequency. CDR3 sequence: CAWSADRGLYGYTF. J is TRBJ1-2 and V is TRBV30; TCRdb's assignment of TRBD1 cannot be checked, as there is no DNA. From germline, CDR1 is GTSNPN and CDR2 SVGIG (reference sequence). The CDR3 spans 14 residues.

This chain uses TRBV7-2 with TRBJ1-1. The germline gives CDR1 SGHTA, CDR2 FQGNSA. CDR3 size: 12 residues. This CDR3 is CASSIMNTEAFF.

This clonotype shows up as medium-sized by frequency. The gene calls are TRBV7-2 and TRBJ1-5; the TRBD1 assignment by TCRdb is unverifiable without DNA. Germline V gene sequence: CDR1 SGHTA, CDR2 FQGNSA. The CDR3 length is 13 residues. This CDR3 reads CASSGQGAGPQHF.

This clonotype is identified as medium-sized from frequency. The V and J genes are TRBV12-3 or TRBV12-4 and TRBJ2-2. The CDR3 consists of 11 residues. The CDR3 protein is CASSLGRELFF.

Considering frequency, this clonotype is medium-sized. V and J are TRBV27 and TRBJ1-2. Germline V gene lookup returns CDR1 MNHEY and CDR2 SMNVEV (reference sequence). CDR3 length: 13 amino acids. CDR3 loop: CASGMRGNYGYTF.

This clonotype counts as large by frequency. The chain combines TRBV29-1 with TRBJ1-4; absent DNA, TCRdb's TRBD1 call cannot be checked. CDR1 and CDR2 from the germline V gene are SQVTM and ANQGSEA. CDR3 length: 15 residues. The CDR3 sequence is CSVFFGIQGLGKLFF.

The CDR3 here is CASSRTGGRSYNEQFF. The gene calls are TRBV7-2 and TRBJ2-1; TCRdb calls TRBD2, which cannot be checked without DNA. Germline lookup yields CDR1 SGHTA and CDR2 FQGNSA. The CDR3 loop spans 16 amino acids.

This clonotype is classed as large (0.1 to 1%) by frequency. The J gene is TRBJ2-2, the V gene TRBV19. Germline V CDR1 and CDR2: LNHDA, SQIVND (reference sequence). This CDR3 contains 14 residues. CDR3 sequence: CASSTGAATGELFF.